The 18 T cell receptor beta chains in this list originate from one sample, sequenced in a study of blood T cell repertoires in COVID-19. Clones were sequenced by immunoSEQ multiplex PCR, and TCRdb holds only the in-frame ones, with some missing. The data hold just under 350,000 clones, with around 88% observed a single time. Input material: peripheral blood. The receptors come from a man younger than 45 with active or convalescent COVID-19.

This clone was observed a few times. The V and J genes are TRBV2 and TRBJ1-1; TRBD1 might be the D (6 bases). Germline values: CDR1 SNHLY, CDR2 FYNNEI. Trimming removed 8 bases from V and 2 bases from J, with 15 bases in between. The CDR3 length is 14 residues. The CDR3 spells CASEGGWVNTEAFF. The CDR3 nucleotides read TGTGCCAGCGAAGGGGGATGGGTTAACACTGAAGCTTTCTTT.

The rearrangement uses TRBV30 and TRBJ1-4; D perhaps matches TRBD1 (5 bases). The germline V gene has CDR1 GTSNPN and CDR2 SVGIG (reference sequence). V lost 2 bases to trimming and J lost 10 bases, with 8 bases between them. This CDR3 spans 11 amino acids. The CDR3 reads CAWSMGGKLFF. DNA for the CDR3: TGTGCCTGGAGTATGGGGGGAAAACTGTTTTTT.

This clone was seen a single time. This specimen includes other DNA sequences encoding the same CDR3. This sequence joins TRBV7-9 and TRBJ2-7; 7 bases are a match to TRBD1. The CDR3 runs to 11 residues. Germline trimming cut 5 bases from V and 6 bases from J; bases unmatched to any gene: 1. The germline V gene encodes CDR1 SEHNR and CDR2 FQNEAQ (reference sequence). CDR3 nucleotide sequence: TGTGCCAGCAGCCCAGGGGGCGAGCAGTACTTC. Translation gives CASSPGGEQYF.

V gene TRBV13 combines with J gene TRBJ2-7; D perhaps matches TRBD1 (5 bases). CDR3 length: 15 amino acids. The germline V gene has CDR1 PRHDT and CDR2 FYEKMQ (reference sequence). Trimming cost V 1 base and J 3 bases, with 13 bases left between them. The CDR3 here is CASSLVRGGFYEQYF. CDR3 sequence (DNA): TGTGCCAGCAGCTTAGTTAGGGGCGGCTTCTACGAGCAGTACTTC.

This clone has more than one count but fewer than ten. The chain has TRBV5-6 and TRBJ1-5; D call uncertain. Between the trimmed V and J ends, which lost 0 bases and 4 bases, there was a span of 8 bases. This CDR3 has 14 amino acids. Germline loops: CDR1 SGHDT, CDR2 YYEEEE. The CDR3 nucleotides are TGTGCCAGCAGCTTGGGGTTCGGGAATCAGCCCCAGCATTTT. Its translation: CASSLGFGNQPQHF.

This clone was recorded a few times. The rearrangement links TRBV5-4 to TRBJ1-6; 7 nucleotides align to TRBD1. This CDR3 comprises 15 residues. V shed 0 bases, J shed 5 bases, and the junction held 2 bases outside the gene matches. Germline V gene data show CDR1 as SGHNT and CDR2 as YYREEE (reference sequence). The CDR3 loop reads CASSLGDSDNSPLHF. The CDR3 DNA follows: TGTGCCAGCAGCTTGGGGGACAGCGATAATTCACCCCTCCACTTT.

V is TRBV10-3 and J is TRBJ1-2, with TRBD1 matching 8 bases. V shed 3 bases and J 8 bases; nucleotides not matched to a gene: 8. Germline V gene sequence: CDR1 ENHRY, CDR2 SYGVKD. The CDR3 loop spans 14 amino acids. The CDR3 is CAISDPTGEDGYTF. The CDR3 DNA reads as TGTGCCATCAGTGACCCGACAGGGGAGGACGGCTACACCTTC.

The J gene is TRBJ2-7, the V gene TRBV29-1; D is perhaps TRBD2 (6 bases). Germline V gene data show CDR1 as SQVTM and CDR2 as ANQGSEA. This CDR3 spans 13 amino acids. Deletions cut 4 bases from V and 3 bases from J, with 13 bases between. CDR3 sequence: CSVVGGLHYEQYF. The CDR3 DNA sequence: TGCAGCGTTGTAGGCGGACTACACTACGAGCAGTACTTC.

The rearrangement uses TRBV18 and TRBJ2-7; a weak D match, TRBD2 (6 bases). CDR3 size: 14 residues. V was trimmed by 3 bases and J by 6 bases, leaving 15 bases between them. CDR1 is KGHSH, CDR2 LQKENI, per germline. This CDR3 reads CASSPGGPSSEQYF. CDR3 nucleotide sequence: TGTGCCAGCTCACCTGGAGGGCCTAGCTCCGAGCAGTACTTC.

V and J are TRBV5-6 and TRBJ1-1, with 7 positions matching TRBD1. The CDR3 sequence is 14 residues long. Per the germline V gene, CDR1 is SGHDT and CDR2 is YYEEEE. The V gene end was trimmed by 3 bases and the J gene end by 4 bases; junction bases not matched to a gene: 6. This chain's CDR3 is CASSWGTVVTEAFF. The CDR3 DNA follows: TGTGCCAGCAGCTGGGGGACAGTCGTCACTGAAGCTTTCTTT.

The chain carries TRBV19 and TRBJ2-2, with TRBD1 matching 7 bases. Germline trimming cut 7 bases from V and 6 bases from J; bases unmatched to any gene: 8. The CDR3 contains 14 residues. The germline V gene encodes CDR1 LNHDA and CDR2 SQIVND (reference sequence). The CDR3 sequence: CASTTTRGPGELFF. The CDR3 DNA is TGTGCCAGTACCACGACGAGGGGGCCCGGGGAGCTGTTTTTT.

CDR3 nucleotides: TGTGCCAGCGGCCGGGACAGCCCCTACGAGCAGTACTTC. It codes for CASGRDSPYEQYF. The chain couples TRBV6-5 to TRBJ2-7, with 7 bases that match TRBD1. The CDR3 extends over 13 amino acids. The germline gives CDR1 MNHEY, CDR2 SVGAGI. The V segment lost 8 bases and the J segment 2 bases; nucleotides outside the gene matches: 6.

Of note for this clone: Additional DNA sequences in this sample encode the identical CDR3. The gene calls are TRBV30 and TRBJ1-5; 7 bases are a match to TRBD1. After removal of 1 base from V and 5 bases from J, the junction contained 2 bases not matched to a gene. The CDR3 length is 13 residues. CDR1 and CDR2 from the germline V gene are GTSNPN and SVGIG (reference sequence). CDR3 nucleotides: TGTGCCTGGAGTGGACAGGGAGATCAGCCCCAGCATTTT. Residues: CAWSGQGDQPQHF.

About this clone: The sample has other DNA sequences that encode this CDR3 too. J is TRBJ2-1 and V is TRBV12-3 or TRBV12-4; no reliable D call. The V and J ends lost 0 bases and 4 bases respectively, with 4 bases between them. This CDR3 has 13 amino acids. The CDR3 is CASSLALYNEQFF. The CDR3 DNA follows: TGTGCCAGCAGTTTAGCTCTATACAATGAGCAGTTCTTC.

CDR3 nucleotide sequence: TGCGCCAGCAGCCAAAATTGGCTCTCTAACTATGGCTACACCTTC. It encodes CASSQNWLSNYGYTF. The chain recombines TRBV4-1 with TRBJ1-2; no clear D gene. Germline V CDR1 and CDR2: MGHRA, YSYEKL. The CDR3 runs to 15 residues. Trimming took 2 bases from V and 0 from J, leaving 10 bases between them.

The rearrangement joins TRBV10-3 to TRBJ2-4; maybe TRBD2 (5 bases). The CDR3 length is 14 residues. V shed 10 bases and J shed 2 bases, with 15 bases lying between them. In germline, CDR1 is ENHRY, CDR2 SYGVKD. In DNA form, the CDR3 reads TGTGCCAAGGGAGATGGCTTGACCAAAAACATTCAGTACTTC. It codes for CAKGDGLTKNIQYF.

The table lists this clone with a few counts. The CDR3: CANAVGQGIEYGYTF. The CDR3 DNA is TGTGCCAACGCGGTGGGACAGGGAATTGAATATGGCTACACCTTC. V gene TRBV2 combines with J gene TRBJ1-2, with 9 bases identical to TRBD1. The CDR3 runs 15 residues. In germline, CDR1 is SNHLY, CDR2 FYNNEI. Trimming took 10 bases from V and 5 from J; bases not matched to a gene: 14.

The CDR3 DNA is TGTGCCACGGGACAGGGCCCCTACGAGCAGTACTTC. Translating gives CATGQGPYEQYF. V and J are TRBV24-1 and TRBJ2-7, with 9 bases aligning to TRBD1. The germline gives CDR1 KGHDR, CDR2 SFDVKD. The CDR3 contains 12 residues. Trimming at V came to 10 bases and at J to 2 bases, leaving 2 bases not matched to a gene.